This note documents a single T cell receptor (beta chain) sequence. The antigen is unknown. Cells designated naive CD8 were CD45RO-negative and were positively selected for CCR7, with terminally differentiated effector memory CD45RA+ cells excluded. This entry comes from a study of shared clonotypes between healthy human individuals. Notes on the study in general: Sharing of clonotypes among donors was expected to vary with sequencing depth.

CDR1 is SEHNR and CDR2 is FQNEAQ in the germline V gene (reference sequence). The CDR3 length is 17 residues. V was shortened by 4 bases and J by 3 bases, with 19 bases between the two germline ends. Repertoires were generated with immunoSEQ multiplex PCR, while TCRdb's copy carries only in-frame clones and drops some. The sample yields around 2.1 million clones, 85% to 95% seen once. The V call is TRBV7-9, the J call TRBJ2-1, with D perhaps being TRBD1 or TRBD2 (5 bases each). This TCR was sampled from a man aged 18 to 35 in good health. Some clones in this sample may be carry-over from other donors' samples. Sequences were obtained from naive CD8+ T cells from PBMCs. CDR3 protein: CASSSRGDTRGYNEQFF. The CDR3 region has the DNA TGTGCCAGCAGCTCCCGGGGCGATACGAGGGGCTACAATGAGCAGTTCTTC.